This T cell receptor beta chain was recovered during a study of CD8 T cells in Susac syndrome. Across the whole study: At the time of blood draw, patients with Susac syndrome were therapy-naive, receiving corticosteroids, or receiving intravenous immunoglobulin alone.

FACS enriched CD8+ TEMRA cells, while bulk CD8+ and CD4+ were negatively isolated. Study results and limitations: The greatest CD8+ clonal expansion in Susac occurred in TEMRA cells and in active patients.

Remarks on this clonotype: Its antigen is unknown.

Random hexamers were used to reverse transcribe about 0.45 to 1 ug of RNA. In TCRdb, the immunoSEQ multiplex PCR reads were re-called with MiXCR into one record per CDR3 protein. The sample has 95,000 to 150,000 distinct CDR3 sequences; around 94% are singletons. Germline assignment: CDR1 DFQATT and CDR2 SNEGSKA (reference sequence). CDR3 length equals 12 residues. V lost 1 base and J lost 5, with 9 bases in between. Sequences were obtained from CD8+ T cells from PBMCs. The chain uses TRBV20-1 and TRBJ2-7, with a possible D match to TRBD1 (6 bases). The sequence derives from a human donor with Susac syndrome. CDR3 coding DNA: TGCAGTGCTAGAGCCCAGGGGAACGAGCAGTACTTC. Residues: CSARAQGNEQYF.